Below, 15 T cell receptor beta chains from the same sample are listed, as sequenced in a study of cytomegalovirus exposure and HLA in healthy donors. The assay was immunoSEQ multiplex PCR, and TCRdb's table has in-frame clones only and misses some. The profile covers approximately 60,000 clones, with 75% to 95% appearing a single time and 3% taken by the ten largest. Sequencing input: PBMCs. Source of these receptors: a man between 18 and 35 years old in good health and CMV-seronegative.

V and J are TRBV7-9 and TRBJ2-7; D is unclear. The CDR3 is 11 amino acids. Germline CDR1 reads SEHNR; CDR2 reads FQNEAQ (reference sequence). With 5 bases removed from V and 4 bases from J, the gap between germline ends came to 6 bases. This CDR3 is CASSPLYEQYF. The DNA for the CDR3 is TGTGCCAGCAGCCCCCTTTACGAGCAGTACTTC. Based on the CDR3 plus reference TRBV7-9 and TRBJ2-7, the full variable domain is DTGVSQNPRHKITKRGQNVTFRCDPISEHNRLYWYRQTLGQGPEFLTYFQNEAQLEKSRLLSDRFSAERPKGSFSTLEIQRTEQGDSAMYLCASSPLYEQYFGPGTRLTVT.

V gene TRBV6-5 combines with J gene TRBJ2-7; 8 bases are a match to TRBD1. Germline assignment: CDR1 MNHEY and CDR2 SVGAGI. The CDR3 has 15 amino acids. J was trimmed by 4 bases and V by 0 bases; bases with no gene match: 5. The CDR3 sequence is CASSYSGTGVYEQYF. The CDR3 DNA reads as TGTGCCAGCAGTTACTCCGGGACAGGCGTATACGAGCAGTACTTC.

The gene calls are TRBV5-6 and TRBJ1-1; D is unclear. Germline loops: CDR1 SGHDT, CDR2 YYEEEE. V lost 5 bases and J lost 4, with 12 bases in between. The CDR3 sequence is 13 residues long. The CDR3 sequence: CASRFPGGTEAFF. In DNA, the CDR3 is TGTGCCAGCAGGTTCCCGGGTGGCACTGAAGCTTTCTTT.

This clone was picked up one time. The chain uses TRBV10-3 and TRBJ2-2; TRBD2 matches at 10 bases. Germline V gene lookup returns CDR1 ENHRY and CDR2 SYGVKD. The V and J ends lost 5 bases and 2 bases, in that order; junction bases with no gene match: 11. The CDR3 loop spans 18 amino acids. The CDR3 DNA reads TGTGCCATCAGTTCCCTGGGATTAGCGGGGGGTAACACCGGGGAGCTGTTTTTT. Translation gives CAISSLGLAGGNTGELFF.

The chain links TRBV7-6 to TRBJ2-2; 9 bases agree with TRBD2. Trimming at V came to 0 bases and at J to 5 bases, leaving 4 bases not matched to a gene. The CDR3 runs 16 residues. Germline V lookup: CDR1 SGHVS, CDR2 FNYEAQ. The CDR3 spells CASSLARREGTGELFF. The CDR3 DNA follows: TGTGCCAGCAGCTTAGCCCGGCGGGAGGGGACCGGGGAGCTGTTTTTT.

CDR3 region: CASSFGQGYEQYF. The CDR3 DNA reads TGTGCCAGCAGTTTCGGACAGGGCTACGAGCAGTACTTC. V is TRBV28 and J is TRBJ2-7, with TRBD1 matching 8 bases. The germline gives CDR1 MDHEN, CDR2 SYDVKM. CDR3 length: 13 residues. V lost 3 bases and J lost 3; bases outside the gene matches: 1. The whole variable domain, filled in from reference TRBV28 and TRBJ2-7, reads DVKVTQSSRYLVKRTGEKVFLECVQDMDHENMFWYRQDPGLGLRLIYFSYDVKMKEKGDIPEGYSVSREKKERFSLILESASTNQTSMYLCASSFGQGYEQYFGPGTRLTVT.

This sequence joins TRBV11-1 and TRBJ2-7; weak D call: TRBD2 (6 bases). Trimming cost V 0 bases and J 2 bases, with 8 bases left between them. The V gene's germline CDR1 is SGHAT and CDR2 FQDESV (reference sequence). The CDR3 sequence is 14 residues long. CDR3 nucleotides: TGTGCCAGCAGCTTAGCGGCGGGAACCTACGAGCAGTACTTC. Protein product: CASSLAAGTYEQYF.

This chain connects TRBV7-9 to TRBJ1-2, with TRBD1 matching 7 bases. Germline V gene lookup returns CDR1 SEHNR and CDR2 FQNEAQ (reference sequence). After removal of 5 bases from V and 8 bases from J, the junction contained 8 bases not matched to a gene. This CDR3 is built from 13 residues. The CDR3 DNA sequence: TGTGCCAGCAGCCTCAGGGGGGCTGAAGGCTACACCTTC. As protein: CASSLRGAEGYTF.

V is TRBV28 and J is TRBJ2-7; perhaps TRBD2 as D (6 bases). V was trimmed by 5 bases and J by 6 bases, leaving 17 bases between them. The V gene's germline CDR1 is MDHEN and CDR2 SYDVKM. The CDR3 has 14 amino acids. The CDR3: CASSLTGGDGEQYF. The CDR3 region has the DNA TGTGCCAGCAGTCTCACGGGCGGGGATGGCGAGCAGTACTTC.

This clone was detected once. J is TRBJ2-6 and V is TRBV21-1; TRBD1 is taken as the D call from the table, unchecked against the DNA. TRBV21-1 is termed a pseudogene. This CDR3 contains 18 residues. The CDR3 DNA reads as TGTGCCAGCAGCAAAGCCGGGACAGGGGTTTTTGGGGCCAACGTCCTGACTTTC. It specifies CASSKAGTGVFGANVLTF.

CDR3 nucleotide sequence: TGTGCCAGTAGTATGCGGCTAATCACCGGGGAGCTGTTTTTT. It specifies CASSMRLITGELFF. J is TRBJ2-2 and V is TRBV19; D gene unclear. V lost 3 bases and J lost 4, with 9 bases in between. This CDR3 region has 14 residues. From germline, CDR1 is LNHDA and CDR2 SQIVND (reference sequence).

The table lists this clone with a count of one. V and J are TRBV12-5 and TRBJ2-1, with 9 bases lining up with TRBD1. Germline CDR1 and CDR2: LGHNT and FRNRAP. The CDR3 is 15 residues long. Trimming removed 7 bases from V and 6 bases from J; junction bases left unmatched: 10. Here the CDR3 DNA reads TGTGCTAGTGTTCCACAGGGGGCATGGGGCAATGAGCAGTTCTTC. Translation gives CASVPQGAWGNEQFF.

The chain employs TRBV29-1 and TRBJ2-2; TRBD1 agrees at 11 bases. This CDR3 comprises 14 residues. Germline V CDR1 and CDR2: SQVTM, ANQGSEA. Germline trimming cut 4 bases from V and 5 bases from J; bases unmatched to any gene: 3. The CDR3 region is CSVGDRGGTGELFF. For the CDR3, the DNA is TGCAGCGTTGGGGACAGGGGGGGAACCGGGGAGCTGTTTTTT.

The rearrangement links TRBV6-1 to TRBJ2-7; D gene unclear. CDR1 is MNHNS and CDR2 is SASEGT in the germline V gene. Trimming took 8 bases from V and 4 from J, leaving 9 bases between them. This CDR3 region has 11 residues. DNA for the CDR3: TGTGCCAGCGGTGTCAGTTACGAGCAGTACTTC. Its translation: CASGVSYEQYF.

The chain has TRBV6-5 and TRBJ2-7; tentatively, D is TRBD2 (7 bases). The CDR3 contains 16 residues. Germline CDR1 MNHEY, CDR2 SVGAGI. V was shortened by 0 bases and J by 2 bases, with 14 bases between the two germline ends. The CDR3 spells CASSYSFTGRAYEQYF. The DNA of the CDR3 is TGTGCCAGCAGTTACTCATTCACAGGGAGGGCCTACGAGCAGTACTTC.